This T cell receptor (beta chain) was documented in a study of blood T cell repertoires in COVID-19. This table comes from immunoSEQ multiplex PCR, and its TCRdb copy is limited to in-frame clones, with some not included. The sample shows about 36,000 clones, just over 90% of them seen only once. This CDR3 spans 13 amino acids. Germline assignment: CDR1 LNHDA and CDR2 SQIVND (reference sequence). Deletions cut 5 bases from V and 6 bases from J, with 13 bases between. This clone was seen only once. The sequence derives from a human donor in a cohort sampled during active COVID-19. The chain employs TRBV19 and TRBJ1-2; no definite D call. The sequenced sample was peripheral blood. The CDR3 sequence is CASSPGWSDGYTF. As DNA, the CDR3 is TGTGCCAGTAGTCCGGGGTGGAGTGATGGCTACACCTTC.